The following is a T cell receptor (beta chain) sequence with its context. Clones were read by immunoSEQ multiplex PCR, and TCRdb kept only the in-frame ones, dropping some. The sample includes roughly 260,000 clones, around 89% of them seen just once. The data derive from a study of blood T cell repertoires in COVID-19. The overall study: Collection of acute and convalescent COVID-19 samples took place in the United States, Italy and Spain. T cells, B-cell-depleted T cells, or PBMCs provided the cDNA or gDNA that served as material.

There are 15 residues in the CDR3. The junction had 5 bases not matched to a gene; V was cut back by 2 bases and J by 5 bases. The germline CDR1 and CDR2 sequences are SGHTA and FQGNSA. The rearrangement links TRBV7-2 to TRBJ2-7; 11 bases are shared with TRBD2. Material for sequencing was peripheral blood. The receptor was derived from a man in his 60s who had recovered from COVID-19. The CDR3 protein is CASSLKLAGANEQYF. The DNA for the CDR3 is TGTGCCAGCAGCTTAAAACTAGCGGGGGCCAACGAGCAGTACTTC.